The 17 T cell receptor beta chains listed next were all sequenced from one sample in a study of spatial heterogeneity in lung cancer. Overall study results and limits: It was found that expanded intratumoral alpha and beta TCR counts tracked tumor mutation counts.

TCRdb passed the 5' RACE reads through MiXCR, listing each CDR3 protein once. In the table there are under 20,000 distinct CDR3 sequences, roughly 5.8% of which are singletons. Time point in this sample: sample taken at primary tumor resection. Their target antigens are unknown. The sequencing used lung tumor tissue, collected at surgery. The origin of the receptors is a female donor with early-stage non-small cell lung cancer.

The sample holds many counts of this clonotype. The chain uses TRBV5-8 and TRBJ2-7; no firm D call. This CDR3 is built from 11 residues. V lost 4 bases and J lost 3, with 5 bases in between. Germline CDR1 and CDR2: SGHTS and YDEGEE. CDR3 in DNA: TGTGCCAGCAGCCAGAACTACGAGCAGTACTTC. Translating it yields CASSQNYEQYF.

This clonotype was seen many times. The chain recombines TRBV19 with TRBJ2-1, with TRBD2 as a possible D gene (6 bases). V gave up 8 bases and J gave up 7 bases, with 18 bases separating them. The CDR3 contains 14 residues. Germline V lookup: CDR1 LNHDA, CDR2 SQIVND (reference sequence). The CDR3: CASLGRGLVNEQFF. The CDR3 DNA sequence: TGTGCCAGTCTTGGGCGGGGATTAGTGAATGAGCAGTTCTTC.

A word on this clonotype: A much more abundant neighbour one base away suggests this may be a read error. The rearrangement uses TRBV2 and TRBJ2-3; the D is unclear. Germline lookup yields CDR1 SNHLY and CDR2 FYNNEI. This CDR3 is 15 amino acids long. Trimming removed 5 bases at V and 0 bases at J, with 12 bases between. The DNA for the CDR3 is TGTGCCAGCAGTTGGTCCGCCACAAGCACAGATACGCAGTATTTT. Its translation is CASSWSATSTDTQYF. Full variable domain (remainder filled in from reference TRBV2 and TRBJ2-3): EPEVTQTPSHQVTQMGQEVILRCVPISNHLYFYWYRQILGQKVEFLVSFYNNEISEKSEIFDDQFSVERPDGSNFTLKIRSTKLEDSAMYFCASSWSATSTDTQYFGPGTRLTVL.

This clonotype has ten or more counts. The chain is built from TRBV12-3 or TRBV12-4 and TRBJ1-1; no definite D call. This CDR3 spans 13 amino acids. CDR3 nucleotide sequence: TGTGCAAGCGGCACCCCTATGAACACTGAAGCTTTCTTT. Translation: CASGTPMNTEAFF.

This clonotype showed up many times. V and J are TRBV29-1 and TRBJ2-1; D perhaps matches TRBD2 (7 bases). CDR3 length: 14 amino acids. Trimming stripped 4 bases from V and 8 bases from J, with 18 bases between. Germline CDR1 reads SQVTM; CDR2 reads ANQGSEA. The CDR3 DNA sequence: TGCAGCGTTGGAATCCCGGGGGGCAGGGATGAGCAGTTCTTC. Translation gives CSVGIPGGRDEQFF.

By share, this clonotype ranks as medium-sized. DNA of the CDR3: TGCGCCAGCAGCCAAGATAATTTTAGCGGAGATACGCAGTATTTT. It translates to CASSQDNFSGDTQYF. The V gene is TRBV4-1, the J gene TRBJ2-3; the D gene is possibly TRBD2 (6 bases). The CDR3 contains 15 residues. Germline lookup yields CDR1 MGHRA and CDR2 YSYEKL. V was pared by 0 bases and J by 5 bases, with 12 bases between.

This clonotype appeared many times. The J gene is TRBJ2-1, the V gene TRBV28; the match to TRBD2 covers 8 bases. From germline, CDR1 is MDHEN and CDR2 SYDVKM. Trimming cost V 6 bases and J 9 bases; bases outside gene matches: 7. This CDR3 has 13 residues. In DNA, the CDR3 is TGTGCCAGCAGAGATACTAGCGGACGTGAGCAGTTCTTC. Its protein product is CASRDTSGREQFF.

This clonotype was detected many times. This chain links TRBV15 with TRBJ2-1; a possible D gene is TRBD1 (6 bases). Germline CDR1 reads LNHNV; CDR2 reads YYDKDF (reference sequence). The CDR3 extends over 15 amino acids. V was trimmed by 1 base and J by 2 bases, leaving 9 bases between them. CDR3 DNA: TGTGCCACCAGCAGAGTGGGGGCCGCCTACAATGAGCAGTTCTTC. Its translation is CATSRVGAAYNEQFF.

This clonotype has at least ten counts. The rearrangement uses TRBV27 and TRBJ1-4; D is unclear. The germline gives CDR1 MNHEY, CDR2 SMNVEV (reference sequence). The V gene lost 6 bases and the J gene lost 7 bases, with 18 bases spanning the gap. CDR3 size: 15 residues. DNA for the CDR3: TGTGCCAGCAGGAAGGCTGGGGAGGTGGGTGAAAAACTGTTTTTT. Its protein is CASRKAGEVGEKLFF.

Remarks on this clonotype: Since a much larger clone is just one base distant, this may be a read error. Here the CDR3 reads CASSPPGTTRSEQFF. The CDR3 DNA follows: TGTGCCAGCAGCCCCCCGGGGACTACCCGCTCGGAGCAGTTCTTC. The gene calls are TRBV11-2 and TRBJ2-1; 7 positions match TRBD2. CDR3 length: 15 amino acids. Germline-derived CDR1 and CDR2 are SGHAT and FQNNGV. V lost 5 bases and J lost 10; bases outside the gene matches: 14.

Many counts were recorded for this clonotype. For the CDR3, the DNA is TGCAGTGCTGCGACACAAGACGAGCAGTACTTC. Protein sequence: CSAATQDEQYF. The V and J genes are TRBV20-1 and TRBJ2-7, with D hard to call. The CDR3 contains 11 residues. Germline assignment: CDR1 DFQATT and CDR2 SNEGSKA (reference sequence). V lost 5 bases and J lost 5, with 10 bases in between.

Ten or more counts support this clonotype. V usage is TRBV6-5 and J usage is TRBJ2-2; the D gene is possibly TRBD2 (5 bases). From germline, CDR1 is MNHEY and CDR2 SVGAGI. V was pared by 2 bases and J by 4 bases, with 8 bases between. The CDR3 is made up of 14 amino acids. This CDR3 reads CASSYEGPTGELFF. The DNA of the CDR3 is TGTGCCAGCAGTTACGAGGGCCCCACCGGGGAGCTGTTTTTT.

This clonotype was detected many times. CDR3 amino acids: CASSLDPLGGTDTQYF. The CDR3, as DNA: TGCGCCAGCAGCTTGGACCCACTAGGAGGGACAGATACGCAGTATTTT. The V gene is TRBV5-1, the J gene TRBJ2-3, with D possibly matching TRBD2 (6 bases). Germline V gene data show CDR1 as SGHRS and CDR2 as YFSETQ. V lost 0 bases to trimming and J lost 3 bases, with 14 bases between them. CDR3 length: 16 residues.

The sample holds many counts of this clonotype. The genes are TRBV11-1 and TRBJ1-1; 7 bases align to TRBD1. The CDR3 contains 13 residues. The V gene end was trimmed by 4 bases and the J gene end by 8 bases; junction bases not matched to a gene: 7. Germline assignment: CDR1 SGHAT and CDR2 FQDESV (reference sequence). The CDR3 DNA is TGTGCCAGCAGCTCCTATGACAGGGCAGAAGCTTTCTTT. Translating gives CASSSYDRAEAFF.

This clonotype was seen at least ten times. The gene calls are TRBV4-1 and TRBJ2-7; 11 bases map to TRBD2. The germline gives CDR1 MGHRA, CDR2 YSYEKL. This CDR3 is 18 amino acids long. The V segment lost 1 base and the J segment 0 bases; nucleotides outside the gene matches: 8. The CDR3 DNA reads TGCGCCAGCAGCCAAGGGCTAGCGGGAGGCCACAGCTCCTACGAGCAGTACTTC. This gives the protein CASSQGLAGGHSSYEQYF.

In this sample, this clonotype is medium-sized. This chain connects TRBV29-1 to TRBJ2-2; unclear D gene. V was pared by 4 bases and J by 7 bases, with 7 bases between. Germline V gene data show CDR1 as SQVTM and CDR2 as ANQGSEA. CDR3 length equals 11 residues. The CDR3 nucleotides are TGCAGCGTTGGGCAGGTCGGGGAGCTGTTTTTT. Protein sequence: CSVGQVGELFF.

The chain is built from TRBV10-1 and TRBJ2-1; D is ambiguous. The CDR3 length is 15 residues. The V gene lost 2 bases and the J gene lost 0 bases, with 8 bases spanning the gap. The V gene's germline CDR1 is WNHNN and CDR2 SYGVQD (reference sequence). The CDR3 spells CASSEGSASYNEQFF. In DNA form, the CDR3 reads TGCGCCAGCAGTGAGGGTTCAGCCTCCTACAATGAGCAGTTCTTC.